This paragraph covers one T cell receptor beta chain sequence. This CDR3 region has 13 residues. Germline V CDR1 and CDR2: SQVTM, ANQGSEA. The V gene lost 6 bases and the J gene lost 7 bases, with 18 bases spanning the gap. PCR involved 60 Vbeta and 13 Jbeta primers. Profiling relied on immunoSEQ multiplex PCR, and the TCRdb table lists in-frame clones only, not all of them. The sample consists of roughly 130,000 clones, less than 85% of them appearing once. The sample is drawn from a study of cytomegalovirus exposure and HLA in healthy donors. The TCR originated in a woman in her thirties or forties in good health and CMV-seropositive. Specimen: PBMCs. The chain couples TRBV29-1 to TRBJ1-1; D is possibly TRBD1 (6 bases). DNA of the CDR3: TGCAGCGTGCACTCCGGCGGGGGCGTTGAAGCTTTCTTT. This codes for CSVHSGGGVEAFF.